The present TCR beta chain was sequenced within a study of blood T cell repertoires in COVID-19. The V end lost 4 bases, the J end lost 0 bases, and 12 bases lay between the germline ends. CDR1 is LGHNA, CDR2 YSLEER, per germline. This CDR3 has 15 residues. Assay used: immunoSEQ multiplex PCR; TCRdb lists only in-frame clones, some missing. The data contain about 360,000 clones, 86% of them singletons. The rearrangement links TRBV4-3 to TRBJ1-2; tentative D call: TRBD1 (6 bases). The sequence came from a woman aged 60-75 years with COVID-19, enrolled during active disease. The source material was peripheral blood. The chain's CDR3 is CASSPQQGANYGYTF. As DNA, the CDR3 is TGCGCCAGCAGCCCCCAACAGGGAGCTAACTATGGCTACACCTTC.